This T cell receptor (beta chain) was documented in a study of cytomegalovirus exposure and HLA in healthy donors. Study conclusions and caveats: Highest at DRB1 and lowest at HLA-C, TCR association rates differed among HLA loci in a later analysis.

As concerns this clone: The antigen remains unidentified.

The CDR3 has 14 amino acids. V was cut by 0 bases and J by 3 bases, with 7 bases left in between. Germline V gene lookup returns CDR1 SGHNT and CDR2 YYREEE (reference sequence). Primers for the PCR totalled 60 Vbeta and 13 Jbeta. Profiled with immunoSEQ multiplex PCR; TCRdb holds only in-frame clones, not every one. Altogether about 160,000 clones are present, approximately 76% being singletons, with the ten largest covering roughly 2%. This chain joins TRBV5-4 and TRBJ2-1, with a possible D match to TRBD2 (5 bases). The clonotype comes from a female donor in good health and CMV-seronegative. Source material: PBMCs. CDR3 DNA: TGTGCCAGCAGCTTGGTGGGAGACTACAATGAGCAGTTCTTC. This sequence encodes CASSLVGDYNEQFF.